The 10 T cell receptor beta chains presented below share a single source sample, sequenced in a study of immune evolution from preneoplasia to lung adenocarcinoma. The table came from immunoSEQ multiplex PCR; TCRdb's copy has only in-frame clones and leaves some out. Of 4,500 or so clones detected, roughly 80% appear once; the ten largest clones hold around 8%. Sequencing was performed on FFPE lung adenocarcinoma in situ tissue. These receptors were taken from a person aged 55-85 years with lung adenocarcinoma.

This chain links TRBV28 with TRBJ2-2; the D gene is possibly TRBD2 (6 bases). The CDR3 is made up of 13 amino acids. Germline loops: CDR1 MDHEN, CDR2 SYDVKM. Trimming removed 8 bases at V and 2 bases at J, with 9 bases between. This chain's CDR3 is CASGGYNTGELFF. The CDR3, as DNA: TGTGCCAGCGGGGGGTATAACACCGGGGAGCTGTTTTTT.

The chain recombines TRBV5-4 with TRBJ2-7; D gene uncertain. The CDR3 totals 12 residues. Trimming cost V 0 bases and J 4 bases, with 5 bases left between them. Germline V CDR1 and CDR2: SGHNT, YYREEE (reference sequence). In nucleotides, the CDR3 is TGTGCCAGCAGCTTGGTTGGGTACGAGCAGTACTTC. It codes for CASSLVGYEQYF.

The J gene is TRBJ2-2, the V gene TRBV18; no clear D gene. From germline, CDR1 is KGHSH and CDR2 LQKENI. The CDR3 extends over 14 amino acids. Trimming took off 9 bases at V and 2 bases at J, with 13 bases between the two ends. The CDR3 coding sequence is TGTGCCAGTTCGTGGGGTCCAAACACCGGGGAGCTGTTTTTT. Its translation is CASSWGPNTGELFF. The whole variable domain, filled in from reference TRBV18 and TRBJ2-2, reads NAGVMQNPRHLVRRRGQEARLRCSPMKGHSHVYWYRQLPEEGLKFMVYLQKENIIDESGMPKERFSAEFPKEGPSILRIQQVVRGDSAAYFCASSWGPNTGELFFGEGSRLTVL.

This sequence joins TRBV18 and TRBJ2-7; the match to TRBD1 covers 10 bases. Germline assignment: CDR1 KGHSH and CDR2 LQKENI. The CDR3 has 16 residues. V shed 6 bases and J 3 bases; nucleotides not matched to a gene: 11. CDR3 sequence reads: CASSPGTGEFGYEQYF. In DNA form, the CDR3 reads TGTGCCAGCTCGCCCGGGACAGGGGAGTTCGGCTACGAGCAGTACTTC.

The rearrangement uses TRBV6-1 and TRBJ2-3; D is ambiguous. V lost 10 bases to trimming and J lost 1 base, with 12 bases between them. CDR1 is MNHNS, CDR2 SASEGT, per germline. The CDR3 length is 13 residues. CDR3 sequence: CATLIIGTDTQYF. CDR3 sequence (DNA): TGTGCCACCTTGATCATTGGCACAGATACGCAGTATTTT.

This clone is labeled large (0.1 to 1%). The chain is built from TRBV9 and TRBJ2-5, with TRBD2 matching 8 bases. Germline CDR1 SGDLS, CDR2 YYNGEE. The CDR3 has 17 residues. The J segment lost 5 bases and the V segment lost 0 bases, leaving 12 bases of the junction unmatched. CDR3 protein: CASSVAKSGGGLETQYF. CDR3 nucleotide sequence: TGTGCCAGCAGCGTAGCGAAGTCGGGCGGGGGGTTGGAGACCCAGTACTTC.

The chain links TRBV19 to TRBJ2-1, with D possibly being TRBD2 (5 bases). V lost 6 bases and J 6 bases, leaving 15 bases between the germline ends. The V gene's germline CDR1 is LNHDA and CDR2 SQIVND (reference sequence). This CDR3 comprises 14 residues. This chain's CDR3 is CASSPTRTANEQFF. The CDR3 DNA is TGTGCCAGTAGCCCTACTAGAACTGCCAATGAGCAGTTCTTC. The whole variable domain, filled in from reference TRBV19 and TRBJ2-1, reads DGGITQSPKYLFRKEGQNVTLSCEQNLNHDAMYWYRQDPGQGLRLIYYSQIVNDFQKGDIAEGYSVSREKKESFPLTVTSAQKNPTAFYLCASSPTRTANEQFFGPGTRLTVL.

This chain joins TRBV6-6 and TRBJ1-5; D gene uncertain. V was shortened by 7 bases and J by 5 bases, with 9 bases between the two germline ends. CDR1 is MNHNY, CDR2 SVGAGI, per germline (reference sequence). The CDR3 loop spans 12 amino acids. The chain's CDR3 is CASKRADQPQHF. CDR3 DNA: TGTGCCAGCAAGAGGGCCGATCAGCCCCAGCATTTT.

In its sample, this clone was seen a few times. V usage is TRBV4-3 and J usage is TRBJ1-5; D is unresolved. The CDR3 extends over 13 amino acids. With 1 base removed from V and 5 bases from J, the gap between germline ends came to 6 bases. Germline lookup yields CDR1 LGHNA and CDR2 YSLEER. CDR3 DNA: TGCGCCAGCAGCCAAGTCCGGGATCAGCCCCAGCATTTT. The encoded protein is CASSQVRDQPQHF.

The chain combines TRBV7-2 with TRBJ1-1; the match to TRBD1 covers 9 bases. The ends lost 5 bases at V and 7 bases at J; junction bases unmatched: 5. CDR1 SGHTA and CDR2 FQGNSA come from the germline V gene. The CDR3 length is 13 residues. In DNA form, the CDR3 reads TGTGCCAGCAGCCGAAGACAGGGGGTTGAAGCTTTCTTT. It codes for CASSRRQGVEAFF.